This TCR beta chain originates from a study of T cells in Graves' hyperthyroidism and ophthalmopathy. This clonotype was counted at least ten times. Its matching antigen is unknown. Exclusions: uncontrolled infection, other autoimmune disease, pregnancy, lactation. Each diagnosis was grounded in clinical symptoms, serum thyroxine and TRAb, thyroid ultrasound, and orbital computed tomography. Germline CDR1 reads SNHLY; CDR2 reads FYNNEI. V shed 10 bases and J shed 2 bases, with 14 bases lying between them. The CDR3 contains 13 residues. Using RNA transcripts as the source, TCR beta CDR3 regions were amplified. The study used the HTBI primer set for a first-round RT-PCR of the TCR CDR3. TCRdb recomputed calls from the multiplex PCR reads with MiXCR, one row per CDR3 protein. Here the sample spans more than 450,000 distinct CDR3 sequences, about 20% being singletons. Findings and limits, study-wide: Separating ophthalmopathy from stable hyperthyroidism was achieved by a 13 V-J model. Most clonotypes expanded in the thyroid (above 0.001) were also present in blood.

The receptor was derived from a middle-aged man with Graves' ophthalmopathy. Material for sequencing was blood. The chain is built from TRBV2 and TRBJ2-5; D is unresolved. The CDR3 is CATHRRRQETQYF. CDR3 bases: TGTGCCACACATCGACGGAGACAAGAGACCCAGTACTTC.